The 30 T cell receptor beta chains reported below all come from one sample, sequenced in a study of early T cells in non-severe SARS-CoV-2 infection. MiXCR, run by TCRdb on the 5' RACE reads, gives a single entry per CDR3 protein. The sample includes 35,000 to 45,000 distinct CDR3 sequences, 6.8% of them seen just once. This specimen was whole blood, taken at baseline. The receptors were sampled from an adult who was a healthcare worker with PCR-confirmed SARS-CoV-2 infection or an uninfected control (not recorded which).

This clonotype was counted ten times or more. The V call is TRBV18, the J call TRBJ2-1; 11 positions match TRBD2. CDR1 KGHSH and CDR2 LQKENI come from the germline V gene. This CDR3 is 19 amino acids long. Trimming cost V 3 bases and J 1 base; bases outside gene matches: 11. The CDR3 bases are TGTGCCAGCTCACCTCCGAGTGGGGGACTAGCGGTGTCCTACAATGAGCAGTTCTTC. It encodes CASSPPSGGLAVSYNEQFF.

Of note for this clonotype: The DNA is left out, because the CDR3 cannot be placed on it with certainty; the CDR3 is given as TCRdb lists it. The V gene is TRBV5-4, the J gene TRBJ1-4; the table gives TRBD1 as D, unverified against the DNA. The V gene's germline CDR1 is SGHNT and CDR2 YYREEE (reference sequence). The CDR3 spans 15 residues, counting both ends. The CDR3 reads CASSSTGDWMKNCFF.

This clonotype occurred many times. V is TRBV4-3 and J is TRBJ2-3; the match to TRBD2 covers 7 bases. CDR1 is LGHNA, CDR2 YSLEER, per germline. The CDR3 contains 14 residues. The J segment lost 5 bases and the V segment lost 0 bases, leaving 2 bases of the junction unmatched. Here the CDR3 reads CASSQDLAVDTQYF. Written as DNA, the CDR3 is TGCGCCAGCAGCCAAGATCTAGCGGTAGATACGCAGTATTTT.

The V gene is TRBV7-8, the J gene TRBJ2-7; 7 positions match TRBD2. From germline, CDR1 is SGHVS and CDR2 FQNEAQ. The CDR3 is made up of 13 amino acids. Germline trimming cut 5 bases from V and 2 bases from J; bases unmatched to any gene: 3. The CDR3 DNA is TGTGCCAGCAGCAAAGCGGGGACCTACGAGCAGTACTTC. This encodes CASSKAGTYEQYF.

This clonotype showed up many times. The chain links TRBV30 to TRBJ2-3; D not certain. CDR1 and CDR2 (germline): GTSNPN, SVGIG (reference sequence). The CDR3 sequence is 11 residues long. CDR3 protein: CAWARADTQYF. For the CDR3, the DNA is TGTGCTTGGGCCCGGGCAGATACGCAGTATTTT.

This clonotype has a handful of counts. The chain combines TRBV11-2 with TRBJ2-5, with no clear D. V was cut by 3 bases and J by 5 bases, with 13 bases left in between. CDR1 and CDR2 from the germline V gene are SGHAT and FQNNGV. This CDR3 comprises 14 residues. CDR3 region: CASSFPPAAETQYF. CDR3 DNA sequence: TGTGCCAGCAGCTTCCCACCGGCAGCCGAGACCCAGTACTTC.

This clonotype was found many times. The rearrangement joins TRBV4-1 to TRBJ1-3; tentatively, D is TRBD1 (5 bases). The CDR3 spans 15 residues. The germline gives CDR1 MGHRA, CDR2 YSYEKL. Trimming left V 9 bases short and J 4 bases short, with 19 bases between. CDR3 region: CASRTSLGTGNTIYF. CDR3 nucleotides: TGCGCCAGTCGGACATCCCTAGGGACCGGAAACACCATATATTTT.

This clonotype was recorded a few times. The chain employs TRBV13 and TRBJ1-2; D uncertain. This CDR3 contains 14 residues. The V and J ends lost 0 bases and 8 bases respectively, with 13 bases between them. Germline V lookup: CDR1 PRHDT, CDR2 FYEKMQ (reference sequence). Written as DNA, the CDR3 is TGTGCCAGCAGCTTAGGCGGCCCGTTATCGGGCTACACCTTC. It yields the protein CASSLGGPLSGYTF.

In this sample, this clonotype turned up many times. The chain uses TRBV24-1 and TRBJ2-7; D is ambiguous. Trimming removed 4 bases from V and 5 bases from J, with 8 bases in between. The germline V gene has CDR1 KGHDR and CDR2 SFDVKD. This CDR3 comprises 12 residues. The CDR3, as DNA: TGTGCCACCAGTGACGCGACCGACGAGCAGTACTTC. Its translation: CATSDATDEQYF.

This clonotype has a count of ten or more. The chain recombines TRBV18 with TRBJ1-3; possibly TRBD1 for D (6 bases). The germline CDR1 and CDR2 sequences are KGHSH and LQKENI. V gave up 2 bases and J gave up 4 bases, with 9 bases separating them. This CDR3 region has 14 residues. This CDR3 is CASSPTDRGNTIYF. CDR3 DNA sequence: TGTGCCAGCTCACCAACCGACAGGGGAAACACCATATATTTT.

The chain is built from TRBV30 and TRBJ1-4; D uncertain. Germline V gene lookup returns CDR1 GTSNPN and CDR2 SVGIG (reference sequence). This CDR3 comprises 13 residues. The V end was cut by 3 bases, the J end by 5 bases, with 10 bases between. The CDR3 DNA reads as TGTGCCTGGAGAACTGCGGCAAATGAAAAACTGTTTTTT. Amino acid sequence: CAWRTAANEKLFF.

This clonotype was observed a handful of times. The V call is TRBV20-1, the J call TRBJ1-4; D is uncertain. This CDR3 is 11 amino acids long. Trimming took off 1 base at V and 6 bases at J, with 3 bases between the two ends. Germline V gene sequence: CDR1 DFQATT, CDR2 SNEGSKA (reference sequence). CDR3 in amino acids: CSARADEKLFF. For the CDR3, the DNA is TGCAGTGCTAGAGCGGATGAAAAACTGTTTTTT.

This clonotype has a count of ten or more. V gene TRBV12-3 or TRBV12-4 combines with J gene TRBJ1-2, with 8 bases fitting TRBD1. V lost 6 bases to trimming and J lost 8 bases; unmatched junction nucleotides: 8. The CDR3 runs 13 residues. CDR3 bases: TGTGCCAGCAGGAAGGACAGGGCGCAGGGCTACACCTTC. Translation: CASRKDRAQGYTF.

Details on this clonotype: At one boundary the junction diverges from the germline segment, which might be a read error. This chain joins TRBV12-3 or TRBV12-4 and TRBJ1-1, with unresolved D. This CDR3 has 11 residues. The CDR3 is CASSLNSEAFF. CDR3 in DNA: TGTGCCAGCAGTTTAAACAGTGAAGCTTTCTTT.

The chain joins TRBV30 to TRBJ1-2; D remains unclear. The CDR3 runs 12 residues. Germline assignment: CDR1 GTSNPN and CDR2 SVGIG (reference sequence). Trimming removed 2 bases at V and 6 bases at J, with 10 bases between. The CDR3 DNA follows: TGTGCCTGGAGTCCGGGTTGGAATGGCTACACCTTC. As protein: CAWSPGWNGYTF.

This clonotype was observed a handful of times. This rearrangement joins TRBV5-1 to TRBJ2-7, with 13 bases fitting TRBD2. CDR1 and CDR2 (germline): SGHRS, YFSETQ. V trimming: 4 bases; J trimming: 2 bases; junction bases outside the gene matches: 9. The CDR3 sequence is 17 residues long. As DNA, the CDR3 is TGCGCCAGCAGCCCCACCCTGACTAGCGGGAGGACCTACGAGCAGTACTTC. Protein product: CASSPTLTSGRTYEQYF.

This clonotype occurred many times. V gene TRBV30 combines with J gene TRBJ2-2, with D hard to call. V lost 0 bases and J 2 bases, leaving 7 bases between the germline ends. Germline CDR1 and CDR2: GTSNPN and SVGIG (reference sequence). CDR3 size: 14 residues. The CDR3 sequence is CAWSVSTNTGELFF. CDR3 DNA sequence: TGTGCCTGGAGTGTCTCTACCAACACCGGGGAGCTGTTTTTT.

This clonotype was seen repeatedly, ten times or more. The CDR3 DNA is TGTGCCAGCTCACCGCCCGGGTTCGAGCAGTACTTC. Amino acids: CASSPPGFEQYF. The rearrangement uses TRBV18 and TRBJ2-7; no firm D call. The length of the CDR3 is 12 residues. Per the germline V gene, CDR1 is KGHSH and CDR2 is LQKENI. V lost 3 bases and J lost 6, with 9 bases in between.

This clonotype occurred many times. Compared with germline, one end of the junction differs, possibly owing to a read error. The V call is TRBV11-2, the J call TRBJ2-1; D is possibly TRBD2 (7 bases). CDR1 and CDR2 (germline): SGHAT, FQNNGV. There are 13 residues in the CDR3. Here the CDR3 reads CASSTSRRGLADF. CDR3 bases: TGTGCCAGCAGCACCAGTCGCCGGGGGCTAGCGGACTTC.

Many counts were recorded for this clonotype. The V call is TRBV28, the J call TRBJ2-7; unclear D gene. Germline V CDR1 and CDR2: MDHEN, SYDVKM. This CDR3 comprises 15 residues. V lost 1 base and J 7 bases, leaving 17 bases between the germline ends. CDR3 DNA: TGTGCCAGCAGTTTATTGAGTCTCGGACCCTCGGAGCAGTACTTC. Residues: CASSLLSLGPSEQYF.

This clonotype appeared a few times. The rearrangement links TRBV13 to TRBJ2-3; D is undetermined. V lost 2 bases and J lost 1, with 10 bases in between. The germline CDR1 and CDR2 sequences are PRHDT and FYEKMQ (reference sequence). CDR3 length: 15 amino acids. CDR3 sequence: CASSLRLRRTDTQYF. For the CDR3, the DNA is TGTGCCAGCAGCTTACGACTGAGACGCACAGATACGCAGTATTTT. Together with reference TRBV13 and TRBJ2-3, the CDR3 gives the full variable domain: AAGVIQSPRHLIKEKRETATLKCYPIPRHDTVYWYQQGPGQDPQFLISFYEKMQSDKGSIPDRFSAQQFSDYHSELNMSSLELGDSALYFCASSLRLRRTDTQYFGPGTRLTVL.

This clonotype was detected a few times. This sequence joins TRBV11-2 and TRBJ2-3; possibly TRBD2 for D (6 bases). V lost 5 bases, J lost 2 bases, and 14 bases lay in between. The CDR3 totals 15 residues. CDR1 is SGHAT and CDR2 is FQNNGV in the germline V gene. The CDR3 protein is CASSLVAGLTDTQYF. The CDR3 DNA reads TGTGCCAGCAGCCTCGTGGCGGGGCTCACAGATACGCAGTATTTT.

This clonotype was recorded at least ten times. The rearrangement links TRBV27 to TRBJ1-5; 7 bases map to TRBD1. J lost 6 bases, V lost 5 bases, and 7 bases had no gene match. The germline V gene encodes CDR1 MNHEY and CDR2 SMNVEV (reference sequence). CDR3 size: 14 residues. The CDR3 here is CASSETGKIQPQHF. In DNA, the CDR3 is TGTGCCAGCAGTGAGACAGGGAAGATTCAGCCCCAGCATTTT.

This chain links TRBV19 with TRBJ1-5; weak D call: TRBD1 (6 bases). Germline CDR1 is LNHDA and CDR2 is SQIVND (reference sequence). The CDR3 spans 14 residues. V was clipped by 5 bases and J by 6 bases, with 14 bases between them. CDR3: CASSWGGGPQPQHF. The CDR3 coding sequence is TGTGCCAGTAGTTGGGGAGGGGGACCTCAGCCCCAGCATTTT.

This chain links TRBV6-5 with TRBJ1-2; D is undetermined. The CDR3 is made up of 13 amino acids. Germline CDR1 is MNHEY and CDR2 is SVGAGI. V was cut by 8 bases and J by 7 bases, with 17 bases left in between. As DNA, the CDR3 is TGTGCCAGCCGCAAACAAGGAGGCCGTGGCTACACCTTC. Protein: CASRKQGGRGYTF.

This chain joins TRBV28 and TRBJ1-2; 7 bases are a match to TRBD1. This CDR3 region has 14 residues. The V segment lost 4 bases and the J segment 6 bases; nucleotides outside the gene matches: 8. Looked up from germline, CDR1 is MDHEN and CDR2 is SYDVKM. The CDR3 is CASSSVDGTDGYTF. CDR3 bases: TGTGCCAGCAGTTCCGTCGACGGGACAGATGGCTACACCTTC.

This clonotype was detected ten times or more. The rearrangement links TRBV25-1 to TRBJ1-2; D remains ambiguous. The CDR3 sequence is 14 residues long. Germline V gene sequence: CDR1 MGHDK, CDR2 SYGVNS. The V end was cut by 0 bases, the J end by 4 bases, with 9 bases between. The CDR3 nucleotides read TGTGCCAGCAGTGAATATGAGGGCGCCTATGGCTACACCTTC. It specifies CASSEYEGAYGYTF.

This clonotype was observed a handful of times. The chain employs TRBV11-2 and TRBJ2-7, with D tentatively TRBD1 (5 bases). The CDR3 consists of 14 residues. V lost 6 bases, J lost 2 bases, and 14 bases lay in between. CDR1 and CDR2 from the germline V gene are SGHAT and FQNNGV. The CDR3 here is CASSLSWGPYEQYF. The CDR3, as DNA: TGTGCCAGCAGTTTGAGCTGGGGCCCCTACGAGCAGTACTTC.

This clonotype was counted a few times. The genes are TRBV28 and TRBJ2-7; 11 bases agree with TRBD1. Germline V lookup: CDR1 MDHEN, CDR2 SYDVKM. V gave up 7 bases and J gave up 4 bases; unmatched junction bases: 6. CDR3 length: 14 amino acids. As DNA, the CDR3 is TGTGCCAGCACTACCGGACAGGGGGCGTACGAGCAGTACTTC. Protein sequence: CASTTGQGAYEQYF. The whole variable domain, filled in from reference TRBV28 and TRBJ2-7, reads DVKVTQSSRYLVKRTGEKVFLECVQDMDHENMFWYRQDPGLGLRLIYFSYDVKMKEKGDIPEGYSVSREKKERFSLILESASTNQTSMYLCASTTGQGAYEQYFGPGTRLTVT.

This clonotype has ten or more counts. The CDR3 loop reads CASSLGTGPYNEQFF. The CDR3 DNA follows: TGTGCCAGCAGCTTGGGGACAGGTCCCTACAATGAGCAGTTCTTC. This chain connects TRBV11-2 to TRBJ2-1, with 8 bases fitting TRBD1. V was clipped by 3 bases and J by 2 bases; unmatched bases: 3. Germline V gene sequence: CDR1 SGHAT, CDR2 FQNNGV. The CDR3 has 15 residues.